This T cell receptor (beta chain) was found in a study of cytomegalovirus exposure and HLA in healthy donors. This clone was picked up a small number of times. Its specificity is not known. The PCR used 60 Vbeta and 13 Jbeta primers. Sequencing was performed with immunoSEQ multiplex PCR; in TCRdb, only in-frame clones are kept and a portion is missing. The sample carries approximately 110,000 clones, over 65% recorded once. The CDR3 spans 13 residues. In germline, CDR1 is MNHNS, CDR2 SASEGT. The V end was cut by 8 bases, the J end by 0 bases, with 8 bases between. This cohort consisted of healthy bone marrow donors. Donors counted as nominally healthy when sampled, yet unrecorded immune exposures were likely. Whole-study findings and limits: Exclusion as indistinguishable affected some V segments, including TRBV6-2 and TRBV6-3. Reports credit the classifier with highly specific, highly sensitive diagnosis of cytomegalovirus status.

The chain uses TRBV6-1 and TRBJ1-5; D remains unclear. This receptor was identified in a female donor in good health and CMV-seropositive. The sequenced sample was PBMCs. The CDR3: CASLLNSNQPQHF. For the CDR3, the DNA is TGTGCCAGCCTTCTTAATAGCAATCAGCCCCAGCATTTT.